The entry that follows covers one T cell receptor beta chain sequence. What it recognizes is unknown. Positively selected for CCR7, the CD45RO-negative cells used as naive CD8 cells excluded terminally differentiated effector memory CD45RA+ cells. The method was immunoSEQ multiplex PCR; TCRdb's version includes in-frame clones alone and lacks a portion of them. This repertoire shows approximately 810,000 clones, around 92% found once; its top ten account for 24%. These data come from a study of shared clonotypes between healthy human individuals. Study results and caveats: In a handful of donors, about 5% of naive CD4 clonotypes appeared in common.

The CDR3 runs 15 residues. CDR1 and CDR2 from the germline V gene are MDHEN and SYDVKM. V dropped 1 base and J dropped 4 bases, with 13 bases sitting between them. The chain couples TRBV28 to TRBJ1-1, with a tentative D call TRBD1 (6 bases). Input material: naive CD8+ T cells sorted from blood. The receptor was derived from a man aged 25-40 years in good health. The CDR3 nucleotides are TGTGCCAGCAGTTTATACAGGGTAGTCTTCACTGAAGCTTTCTTT. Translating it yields CASSLYRVVFTEAFF. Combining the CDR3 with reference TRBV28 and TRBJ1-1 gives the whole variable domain DVKVTQSSRYLVKRTGEKVFLECVQDMDHENMFWYRQDPGLGLRLIYFSYDVKMKEKGDIPEGYSVSREKKERFSLILESASTNQTSMYLCASSLYRVVFTEAFFGQGTRLTVV.